This entry describes one TCR beta chain. J was trimmed by 6 bases and V by 4 bases; bases with no gene match: 15. CDR1 is SQVTM and CDR2 is ANQGSEA in the germline V gene. The CDR3 is made up of 17 amino acids. The table came from immunoSEQ multiplex PCR; TCRdb's copy has only in-frame clones and leaves some out. The table records approximately 79,000 clones, approximately 97% of them present only once. The data were taken from a study of technical replicates of blood from a handful of donors. V usage is TRBV29-1 and J usage is TRBJ2-2; TRBD1 matches 9 bases. This TCR derives from a human donor in good health. The sequencing input was T cells isolated from PBMCs. This chain's CDR3 is CSVGDSPGQGKPGELFF. The CDR3 nucleotides are TGCAGCGTTGGGGACTCCCCGGGACAGGGAAAGCCCGGGGAGCTGTTTTTT.